The 4 T cell receptor beta chains in this list originate from one sample, sequenced in a study of blood T cell repertoires in COVID-19. Clones were sequenced by immunoSEQ multiplex PCR, and TCRdb holds only the in-frame ones, with some missing. This repertoire shows some 120,000 clones, approximately 85% found once; its top ten account for around 27%. Sequencing was done on a sample of peripheral blood. These receptors were obtained from a woman aged 80 or over with acute or convalescent COVID-19.

The chain carries TRBV28 and TRBJ1-2; D not resolved. Trimming shortened V by 6 bases and J by 3 bases, and 11 bases separated the two germline ends. The CDR3 consists of 13 residues. The germline CDR1 and CDR2 sequences are MDHEN and SYDVKM. DNA for the CDR3: TGTGCCAGCAGCTCAACAGCTTACTATGGCTACACCTTC. Amino acid sequence: CASSSTAYYGYTF.

The V gene is TRBV3-1 (or the pseudogene TRBV3-2), the J gene TRBJ1-6, with 8 positions matching TRBD1. CDR3 size: 15 residues. CDR1 and CDR2 (germline): LGHDT, YNNKEL (reference sequence). V trimming: 4 bases; J trimming: 9 bases; junction bases outside the gene matches: 8. CDR3 nucleotide sequence: TGTGCCAGCAGCCGGACAGGGTTGGTTGGTTCACCCCTCCACTTT. This translates into CASSRTGLVGSPLHF.

The rearrangement uses TRBV18 and TRBJ1-4; unclear D gene. V was pared by 3 bases and J by 12 bases, with 23 bases between. Germline V lookup: CDR1 KGHSH, CDR2 LQKENI. The CDR3 extends over 16 amino acids. This chain's CDR3 is CASSPRSGRSSGELFF. CDR3 DNA sequence: TGTGCCAGCTCACCCCGATCCGGTCGGTCGAGCGGGGAACTGTTTTTT.

V and J are TRBV3-1 (or the pseudogene TRBV3-2) and TRBJ2-7, with TRBD1 as a possible D gene (6 bases). The CDR3 is made up of 14 amino acids. Trimming took 1 base from V and 6 from J, leaving 13 bases between them. The germline V gene has CDR1 LGHDT and CDR2 YNNKEL (reference sequence). As DNA, the CDR3 is TGTGCCAGCAGCCAAGTGGACAGTGCCTTCGAGCAGTACTTC. As protein: CASSQVDSAFEQYF.